This T cell receptor (beta chain) appears in the sequencing data of a study of shared clonotypes between healthy human individuals. For the study at large: Researchers assigned three CD4 naive, three CD4 memory, two CD8 naive and one CD8 memory plate to each donor.

Data came from immunoSEQ multiplex PCR; TCRdb stores just in-frame clones and leaves some out. The sample consists of a few million clones, approximately 94% of them appearing once. Concerning this clone itself: What it recognizes is unknown.

V gave up 4 bases and J gave up 4 bases; unmatched junction bases: 5. The germline CDR1 and CDR2 sequences are SGHRS and YFSETQ. This CDR3 contains 14 residues. The authors divided CD4+ cells into CD45RA+ naive and CD45RA-negative memory subsets. General study points: The sampled material consisted only of blood, and tissue repertoires are likely to differ. Expectations were that clonotype sharing among donors would be affected by sequencing depth.

This rearrangement joins TRBV5-1 to TRBJ1-5, with 7 bases matching TRBD1. The receptor's source is a man aged 18 to 30 in good health. Sequenced: naive CD4+ T cells sorted from blood. Sample subset: CD45RA+ positively selected. The CDR3 here is CASSPQGPNQPQHF. As DNA, the CDR3 is TGCGCCAGCAGCCCACAGGGGCCGAATCAGCCCCAGCATTTT. Together with reference TRBV5-1 and TRBJ1-5, the CDR3 gives the full variable domain: KAGVTQTPRYLIKTRGQQVTLSCSPISGHRSVSWYQQTPGQGLQFLFEYFSETQRNKGNFPGRFSGRQFSNSRSEMNVSTLELGDSALYLCASSPQGPNQPQHFGDGTRLSIL.